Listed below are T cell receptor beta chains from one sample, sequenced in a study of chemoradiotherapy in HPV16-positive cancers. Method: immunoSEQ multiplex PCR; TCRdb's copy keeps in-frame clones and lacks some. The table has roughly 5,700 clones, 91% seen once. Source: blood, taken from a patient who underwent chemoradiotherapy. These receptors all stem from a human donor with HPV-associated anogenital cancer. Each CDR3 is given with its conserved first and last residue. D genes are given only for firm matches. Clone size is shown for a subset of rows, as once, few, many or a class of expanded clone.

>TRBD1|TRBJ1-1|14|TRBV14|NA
CASSPQGGNTEAFF
TGTGCCAGCAGCCCCCAGGGGGGGAACACTGAAGCTTTCTTT
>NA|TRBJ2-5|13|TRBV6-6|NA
CASSLGEQETQYF
TGTGCCAGCAGTTTAGGAGAACAAGAGACCCAGTACTTC
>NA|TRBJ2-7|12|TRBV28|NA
CASRSRRHEQYF
TGTGCCAGCAGGTCTCGGAGGCACGAGCAGTACTTC
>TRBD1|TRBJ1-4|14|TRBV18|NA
CASSRTGERTELFF
TGTGCCAGCTCACGGACAGGGGAGCGGACCGAACTGTTTTTT
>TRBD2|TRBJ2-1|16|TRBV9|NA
CASSVEGSGKRNEQFF
TGTGCCAGCAGCGTAGAGGGTAGCGGGAAACGCAATGAGCAGTTCTTC
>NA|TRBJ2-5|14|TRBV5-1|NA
CASSSAPEGETQYF
TGCGCCAGCAGCTCTGCCCCGGAGGGGGAGACCCAGTACTTC
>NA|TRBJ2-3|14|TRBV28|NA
CAIQEGEATDTQYF
TGTGCCATCCAGGAAGGGGAAGCGACAGATACGCAGTATTTT
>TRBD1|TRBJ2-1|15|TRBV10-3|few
CAIRNRDRGLNEQFF
TGTGCCATCAGGAACCGGGACAGGGGGCTGAATGAGCAGTTCTTC
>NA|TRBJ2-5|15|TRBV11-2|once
CASSLVRTLAETQYF
TGTGCCAGCAGCTTAGTTAGGACCTTGGCGGAGACCCAGTACTTC
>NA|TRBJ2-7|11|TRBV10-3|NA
CAISLGNEQYF
TGTGCCATCAGTTTAGGTAACGAGCAGTACTTC
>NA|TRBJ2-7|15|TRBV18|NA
CASSPPGGSLYEQYF
TGTGCCAGCTCACCACCGGGGGGCTCTCTCTACGAGCAGTACTTC
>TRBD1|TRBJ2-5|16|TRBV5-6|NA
CASSLSFGTGGETQYF
TGTGCCAGCAGCCTCTCTTTCGGGACAGGGGGAGAGACCCAGTACTTC
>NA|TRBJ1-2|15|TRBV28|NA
CASSAPGGGNYGYTF
TGTGCCAGCAGTGCCCCAGGAGGGGGGAACTATGGCTACACCTTC
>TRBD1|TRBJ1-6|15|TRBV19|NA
CASSIKGQTNSPLHF
TGTGCCAGTAGTATAAAGGGACAGACCAATTCACCCCTCCACTTT
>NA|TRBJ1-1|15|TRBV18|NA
CASSPKRGENTEAFF
TGTGCCAGCTCACCAAAGAGGGGGGAGAACACTGAAGCTTTCTTT
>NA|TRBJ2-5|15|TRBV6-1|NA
CASYSPVFGGETQYF
TGTGCCAGCTACTCACCGGTTTTCGGGGGCGAGACCCAGTACTTC
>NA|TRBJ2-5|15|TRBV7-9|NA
CASSLAHLGKETQYF
TGTGCCAGCAGCTTAGCGCACCTGGGTAAGGAGACCCAGTACTTC
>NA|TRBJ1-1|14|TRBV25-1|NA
CASSESGSRTEAFF
TGTGCCAGCAGTGAAAGTGGGTCGAGGACTGAAGCTTTCTTT
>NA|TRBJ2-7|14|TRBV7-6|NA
CASSLEVLRGEQYF
TGTGCCAGCAGCTTAGAAGTACTGCGTGGCGAGCAGTACTTC
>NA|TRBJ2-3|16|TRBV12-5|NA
CASGLGQGGSTDTQYF
TGTGCTAGTGGTTTGGGGCAAGGCGGGAGCACAGATACGCAGTATTTT
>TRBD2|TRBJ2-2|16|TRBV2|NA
CASGREGQTNTGELFF
TGTGCCAGCGGGCGGGAGGGCCAGACGAACACCGGGGAGCTGTTTTTT
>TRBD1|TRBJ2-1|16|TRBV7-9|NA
CASTARDRLEYNEQFF
TGTGCCAGCACCGCCCGGGACAGGCTGGAATACAATGAGCAGTTCTTC
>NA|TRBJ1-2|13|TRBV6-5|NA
CASSPRQRYGYTF
TGTGCCAGCAGCCCTAGGCAACGCTATGGCTACACCTTC
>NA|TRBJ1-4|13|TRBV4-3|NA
CASSLRGGEKLFF
TGCGCCAGCAGCCTGCGGGGCGGTGAAAAACTGTTTTTT
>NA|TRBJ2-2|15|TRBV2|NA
CASSKTGGDTGELFF
TGTGCCAGCAGTAAGACAGGTGGGGACACCGGGGAGCTGTTTTTT
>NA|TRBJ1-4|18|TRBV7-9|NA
CASSLQVKGYGTNEKLFF
TGTGCCAGCAGCTTACAGGTGAAAGGGTACGGAACTAATGAAAAACTGTTTTTT
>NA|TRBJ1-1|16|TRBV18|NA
CASSPSTIKGGTEAFF
TGTGCCAGCTCACCATCAACTATTAAGGGAGGCACTGAAGCTTTCTTT
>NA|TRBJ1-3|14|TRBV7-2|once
CASSFGGTGNTIYF
TGTGCCAGCAGCTTCGGTGGGACTGGAAACACCATATATTTT
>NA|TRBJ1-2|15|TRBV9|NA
CASSVANGVNYGYTF
TGTGCCAGCAGCGTAGCTAACGGGGTTAACTATGGCTACACCTTC
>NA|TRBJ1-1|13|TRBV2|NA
CASSSAGDTEAFF
TGTGCCAGCAGTTCAGCTGGGGATACTGAAGCTTTCTTT
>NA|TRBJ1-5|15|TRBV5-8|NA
CASSLALRYGQPQHF
TGTGCCAGCAGCTTGGCCTTAAGGTACGGTCAGCCCCAGCATTTT
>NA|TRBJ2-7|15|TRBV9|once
CASSVAVGGHYEQYF
TGTGCCAGCAGCGTAGCTGTGGGGGGCCACTACGAGCAGTACTTC
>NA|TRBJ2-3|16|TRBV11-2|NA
CASSFRPGGYTDTQYF
TGTGCCAGCAGCTTCCGGCCAGGTGGGTACACAGATACGCAGTATTTT
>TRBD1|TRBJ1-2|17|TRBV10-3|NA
CASSYGAPGTANYGYTF
TGTGCCAGCAGTTACGGGGCTCCCGGGACAGCTAACTATGGCTACACCTTC
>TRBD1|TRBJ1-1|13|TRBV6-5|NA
CASSYDRGTEAFF
TGTGCCAGCAGTTATGACAGGGGCACTGAAGCTTTCTTT
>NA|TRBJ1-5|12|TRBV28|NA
CASSGGNQPQHF
TGTGCCAGCAGTGGGGGCAATCAGCCCCAGCATTTT